Shown below are 17 T cell receptor beta chains from a single sample sequenced in a study of cytomegalovirus exposure and HLA in healthy donors. The PCR made use of 60 Vbeta and 13 Jbeta primers. Some clones are missing from TCRdb's copy, which holds only in-frame ones; the method was immunoSEQ multiplex PCR. This repertoire shows around 130,000 clones, less than 85% found once; its top ten account for 1%. Sequencing was performed on PBMCs. The receptors shown here come from a man between 40 and 49 years old in good health and CMV-seronegative.

The V call is TRBV5-1, the J call TRBJ2-3, with D perhaps matching TRBD1 (8 bases). This CDR3 has 14 residues. CDR1 and CDR2 from the germline V gene are SGHRS and YFSETQ. The ends were cut back, 1 base at V and 4 bases at J, with 10 bases in the middle. This chain's CDR3 is CASSLTGGADTQYF. The DNA of the CDR3 is TGCGCCAGCAGCTTGACAGGGGGGGCAGATACGCAGTATTTT.

V is TRBV11-2 and J is TRBJ1-5; 10 nucleotides line up with TRBD1. The ends lost 5 bases at V and 2 bases at J; junction bases unmatched: 3. CDR1 and CDR2 from the germline V gene are SGHAT and FQNNGV. The CDR3 totals 15 residues. Here the CDR3 DNA reads TGTGCCAGCAGCAAGGGGACAGGGGGCAATCAGCCCCAGCATTTT. Amino acids: CASSKGTGGNQPQHF. The entire variable domain, with the rest obtained from reference TRBV11-2 and TRBJ1-5, is as follows: EAGVAQSPRYKIIEKRQSVAFWCNPISGHATLYWYQQILGQGPKLLIQFQNNGVVDDSQLPKDRFSAERLKGVDSTLKIQPAKLEDSAVYLCASSKGTGGNQPQHFGDGTRLSIL.

The rearrangement joins TRBV5-1 to TRBJ2-2; TRBD1 aligns across 11 bases. This CDR3 has 15 amino acids. Germline V gives CDR1 SGHRS, CDR2 YFSETQ. Losses at the gene ends were 8 bases for V and 4 bases for J; bases not matched to a gene: 7. The CDR3 sequence is CASTAGTGGTGELFF. The CDR3 DNA follows: TGCGCCAGTACAGCTGGGACAGGGGGCACCGGGGAGCTGTTTTTT.

The rearrangement links TRBV28 to TRBJ2-7, with D tentatively TRBD1 (6 bases). CDR3 length equals 18 residues. Trimming cost V 6 bases and J 4 bases, with 28 bases left between them. From germline, CDR1 is MDHEN and CDR2 SYDVKM. CDR3 in amino acids: CASSQAMGAGSSTYEQYF. The DNA of the CDR3 is TGTGCCAGCAGCCAAGCTATGGGGGCCGGGTCTAGTACGTACGAGCAGTACTTC.

The CDR3 DNA sequence: TGTGCCAGCAGCGCTAGGAGCGGGCTCACAGATACGCAGTATTTT. This gives the protein CASSARSGLTDTQYF. V usage is TRBV9 and J usage is TRBJ2-3, with a weak D call TRBD2 (6 bases). The CDR3 has 15 amino acids. The germline V gene has CDR1 SGDLS and CDR2 YYNGEE. The V end lost 3 bases, the J end lost 2 bases, and 13 bases lay between the germline ends.

With respect to this clone: The sample carries other DNA sequences with the same CDR3. The V call is TRBV19, the J call TRBJ1-1; no clear D. CDR1 is LNHDA and CDR2 is SQIVND in the germline V gene (reference sequence). This CDR3 has 13 residues. V lost 3 bases to trimming and J lost 3 bases, with 8 bases between them. Here the CDR3 DNA reads TGTGCCAGTAGTATGAAGGGAGACACTGAAGCTTTCTTT. Translated: CASSMKGDTEAFF.

This clone showed up just a few times. The chain joins TRBV5-1 to TRBJ2-6, with D possibly being TRBD1 (6 bases). The CDR3 contains 17 residues. Germline V gene lookup returns CDR1 SGHRS and CDR2 YFSETQ. Trimming took 7 bases from V and 0 from J, leaving 17 bases between them. CDR3 protein: CASGQTGSSSGANVLTF. CDR3 DNA: TGCGCCAGCGGTCAAACAGGGTCAAGCTCTGGGGCCAACGTCCTGACTTTC.

The V and J genes are TRBV30 and TRBJ1-4; D gene uncertain. Germline V gene sequence: CDR1 GTSNPN, CDR2 SVGIG (reference sequence). This CDR3 has 11 amino acids. Trimming removed 5 bases from V and 4 bases from J, with 5 bases in between. Here the CDR3 DNA reads TGTGCCTGGTCATTTAATGAAAAACTGTTTTTT. Translation: CAWSFNEKLFF. The full variable domain, completed using reference TRBV30 and TRBJ1-4, is SQTIHQWPATLVQPVGSPLSLECTVEGTSNPNLYWYRQAAGRGLQLLFYSVGIGQISSEVPQNLSASRPQDRQFILSSKKLLLSDSGFYLCAWSFNEKLFFGSGTQLSVL.

The genes are TRBV29-1 and TRBJ2-1, with TRBD1 matching over 8 bases. Germline V CDR1 and CDR2: SQVTM, ANQGSEA. The CDR3 runs 14 residues. V trimming: 6 bases; J trimming: 7 bases; junction bases outside the gene matches: 11. DNA for the CDR3: TGCAGCGTGGAGGACAGGGTATTAAAAAATGAGCAGTTCTTC. Its protein is CSVEDRVLKNEQFF.

The chain uses TRBV5-1 and TRBJ2-3; tentatively, D is TRBD1 (5 bases). Germline V lookup: CDR1 SGHRS, CDR2 YFSETQ. CDR3 length: 14 residues. V dropped 6 bases and J dropped 2 bases, with 13 bases sitting between them. CDR3 residues: CASTRTPDTDTQYF. Written as DNA, the CDR3 is TGCGCCAGCACCCGGACACCCGACACAGATACGCAGTATTTT.

The chain joins TRBV5-1 to TRBJ1-6, with D uncertain. Germline CDR1 is SGHRS and CDR2 is YFSETQ. Trimming removed 2 bases at V and 2 bases at J, with 17 bases between. CDR3 length equals 18 residues. In DNA form, the CDR3 reads TGCGCCAGCAGCTTCAAGGATCCAGGCACCACCTATAATTCACCCCTCCACTTT. Its protein product is CASSFKDPGTTYNSPLHF. Looking up the rest from reference TRBV5-1 and TRBJ1-6 gives the full variable domain: KAGVTQTPRYLIKTRGQQVTLSCSPISGHRSVSWYQQTPGQGLQFLFEYFSETQRNKGNFPGRFSGRQFSNSRSEMNVSTLELGDSALYLCASSFKDPGTTYNSPLHFGNGTRLTVT.

This sequence joins TRBV2 and TRBJ1-5, with 8 bases matching TRBD1. The CDR3 runs 15 residues. CDR1 and CDR2 from the germline V gene are SNHLY and FYNNEI. J was trimmed by 3 bases and V by 5 bases; bases with no gene match: 6. The CDR3 bases are TGTGCCAGCAGTAAGGACAGGGTCGACAATCAGCCCCAGCATTTT. It yields the protein CASSKDRVDNQPQHF.

This chain uses TRBV10-3 with TRBJ2-1; D possibly corresponds to TRBD2 (6 bases). The CDR3 consists of 12 residues. Germline CDR1 reads ENHRY; CDR2 reads SYGVKD. V was cut by 11 bases and J by 8 bases, with 16 bases left in between. CDR3 nucleotides: TGTGCCTCCCACGGAGGGAGCGATGAGCAGTTCTTC. This gives the protein CASHGGSDEQFF.

The chain links TRBV30 to TRBJ1-2; D not certain. Looked up from germline, CDR1 is GTSNPN and CDR2 is SVGIG (reference sequence). The CDR3 spans 12 residues. With 4 bases removed from V and 8 bases from J, the gap between germline ends came to 14 bases. The CDR3 loop is CAWTRGGGGYTF. The CDR3 nucleotides are TGTGCCTGGACCCGAGGAGGAGGGGGCTACACCTTC.

This clone has a handful of counts. The chain joins TRBV10-2 to TRBJ2-2; D possibly corresponds to TRBD1 (6 bases). Germline values: CDR1 WSHSY, CDR2 SAAADI. V was clipped by 3 bases and J by 12 bases, with 14 bases between them. The CDR3 is made up of 13 amino acids. CDR3 sequence: CASSDWDTAKLFF. DNA of the CDR3: TGCGCCAGCAGTGATTGGGACACAGCGAAGCTGTTTTTT.

This clone was seen once. The rearrangement links TRBV7-8 to TRBJ1-4; D ambiguous. Trimming removed 1 base at V and 7 bases at J, with 13 bases between. Germline assignment: CDR1 SGHVS and CDR2 FQNEAQ. There are 15 residues in the CDR3. CDR3 DNA: TGTGCCAGCAGCTTAGGCTCAGGTGTCCGTGAAAAACTGTTTTTT. Translation gives CASSLGSGVREKLFF.

This clone was seen a single time. At one end, the junction sequence differs from germline, possibly due to a read error. This chain joins TRBV5-1 and TRBJ1-3; TRBD1 aligns across 8 bases. Germline CDR1 reads SGHRS; CDR2 reads YFSETQ. The CDR3 is made up of 15 amino acids. The CDR3 DNA reads as TGCGCCAGCAGCCCCGGACAGGGAGGCGGAACCACCATATATTTT. Translating it yields CASSPGQGGGTTIYF.